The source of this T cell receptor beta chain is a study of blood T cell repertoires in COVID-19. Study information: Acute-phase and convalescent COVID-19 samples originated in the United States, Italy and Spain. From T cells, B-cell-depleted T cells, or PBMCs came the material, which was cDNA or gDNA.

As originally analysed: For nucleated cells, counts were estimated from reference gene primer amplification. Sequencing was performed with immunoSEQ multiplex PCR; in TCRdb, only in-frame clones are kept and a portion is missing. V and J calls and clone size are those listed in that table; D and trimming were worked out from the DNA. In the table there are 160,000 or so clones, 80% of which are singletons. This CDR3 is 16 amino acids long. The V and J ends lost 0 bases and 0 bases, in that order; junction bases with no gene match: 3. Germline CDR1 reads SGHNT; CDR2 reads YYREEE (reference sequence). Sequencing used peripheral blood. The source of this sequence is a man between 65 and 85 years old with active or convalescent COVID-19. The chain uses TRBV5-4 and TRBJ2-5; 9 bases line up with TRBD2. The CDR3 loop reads CASSLASGGYQETQYF. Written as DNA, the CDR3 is TGTGCCAGCAGCTTGGCGAGCGGGGGGTACCAAGAGACCCAGTACTTC.